The 17 T cell receptor beta chains below all came from one sample that was sequenced in a study of vaccination and CD4 T cells after COVID-19 (dated by TCRdb to about 2022). The intended sense of this specimen's treatment or condition label: approximately 10-day PBMC culture with coronavirus spike peptide pools or control peptides (ViraFEST assay). The method behind the library was PCR. The sample was run on an Illumina iSeq 100. At the Johns Hopkins FTIC core, DNA from the cultured CD4+ T cells underwent TCR sequencing with the Oncomine TCR Beta short-read assay. The public reads were reanalyzed by TCRdb: fastp trimming at Q25, MiXCR alignment, in-frame beta chains only. Rows are unified per CDR3 protein, each entry keeping the most common DNA and genes. A total of about 18,000 distinct CDR3 sequences appear in this sample, roughly 52% of them only once. Jointly, the top ten make up approximately 7.9% of the sample.

Antigens of these TCRs are unknown. Sequenced input: CD4+ T cells from blood, cultured in vitro. These receptors all come from a human donor who had recovered from COVID-19.

V gene TRBV20-1 combines with J gene TRBJ1-3; D is uncertain. Germline-derived CDR1 and CDR2 are DFQATT and SNEGSKA (reference sequence). This CDR3 contains 14 residues. The germline V and J ends were trimmed by 1 base and 2 bases, with 9 bases remaining between them. The CDR3 DNA sequence: TGCAGTGCTAGAGGGGGTGGGACTGGAAACACCATATATTTT. Its protein is CSARGGGTGNTIYF.

This rearrangement joins TRBV20-1 to TRBJ2-5, with D possibly being TRBD2 (5 bases). Germline lookup yields CDR1 DFQATT and CDR2 SNEGSKA (reference sequence). This CDR3 contains 12 residues. V lost 2 bases and J 4 bases, leaving 8 bases between the germline ends. The CDR3 spells CSARPGRETQYF. The CDR3 bases are TGCAGTGCTAGACCGGGGAGAGAGACCCAGTACTTC.

V is TRBV20-1 and J is TRBJ1-5; TRBD1 is a possible D gene (5 bases). The CDR3 has 14 residues. V was pared by 5 bases and J by 2 bases, with 13 bases between. Per germline, CDR1 DFQATT and CDR2 SNEGSKA (reference sequence). The CDR3: CSAQEGSGNQPQHF. CDR3 DNA: TGCAGTGCTCAAGAGGGGAGTGGCAATCAGCCCCAGCATTTT.

The chain carries TRBV27 and TRBJ1-1; D gene uncertain. Trimming took off 7 bases at V and 9 bases at J, with 15 bases between the two ends. This CDR3 region has 12 residues. The V gene's germline CDR1 is MNHEY and CDR2 SMNVEV (reference sequence). The CDR3: CASTSEGSQAFF. In nucleotides, the CDR3 is TGTGCCAGCACCTCGGAGGGATCGCAAGCTTTCTTT.

In this sample, this clonotype turned up a few times. The rearrangement links TRBV24-1 to TRBJ1-5, with 7 bases matching TRBD1. This CDR3 has 17 residues. Germline loops: CDR1 KGHDR, CDR2 SFDVKD. V was pared by 5 bases and J by 4 bases, with 13 bases of the junction left unmatched. The CDR3 DNA reads as TGTGCCACCAGTGCCTCGAGGGCAGGGGGAGAGAATCAGCCCCAGCATTTT. It translates to CATSASRAGGENQPQHF.

The V gene is TRBV27, the J gene TRBJ1-1; D possibly corresponds to TRBD1 (6 bases). Looked up from germline, CDR1 is MNHEY and CDR2 is SMNVEV (reference sequence). This CDR3 is built from 14 residues. With 8 bases removed from V and 2 bases from J, the gap between germline ends came to 15 bases. This CDR3 is CASRMNRENTEAFF. The CDR3 DNA reads as TGTGCCAGCCGGATGAACAGGGAAAACACTGAAGCTTTCTTT.

The table lists this clonotype with a count of one. The chain has TRBV29-1 and TRBJ1-3; D is unclear. V lost 3 bases and J lost 3, with 9 bases in between. The CDR3 spans 13 residues. CDR1 is SQVTM, CDR2 ANQGSEA, per germline. The CDR3 reads CSVEGNRGNTIYF. The CDR3 DNA is TGCAGCGTTGAGGGGAATCGTGGAAACACCATATATTTT.

The V call is TRBV11-2, the J call TRBJ2-5; 9 nucleotides agree with TRBD2. CDR1 and CDR2 (germline): SGHAT, FQNNGV. J was trimmed by 5 bases and V by 4 bases; bases with no gene match: 8. This CDR3 region has 15 residues. In DNA form, the CDR3 reads TGTGCCAGCAGCTCGAGAGGACTAGCGCGGGAGACCCAGTACTTC. It yields the protein CASSSRGLARETQYF.

This chain connects TRBV12-3 or TRBV12-4 to TRBJ1-1; no reliable D call. The CDR3 consists of 15 residues. V was clipped by 4 bases and J by 5 bases, with 17 bases between them. The DNA of the CDR3 is TGTGCCAGCAGTTCCCGATTATTTCAAAGGACTGAAGCTTTCTTT. It is translated as CASSSRLFQRTEAFF.

The chain has TRBV7-9 and TRBJ1-2, with D possibly being TRBD1 (6 bases). Trimming pared 1 base from V and 7 bases from J, leaving 25 bases between. The V gene's germline CDR1 is SEHNR and CDR2 FQNEAQ (reference sequence). The CDR3 runs 18 residues. This CDR3 is CASSLDREESKQGRGYTF. The CDR3 DNA follows: TGTGCCAGCAGCTTAGACAGGGAGGAGTCAAAACAGGGTCGTGGCTACACCTTC.

This clonotype was found a few times. This chain uses TRBV12-3 or TRBV12-4 with TRBJ1-2, with 11 bases aligning to TRBD1. After removal of 4 bases from V and 8 bases from J, the junction contained 3 bases not matched to a gene. This CDR3 is 13 amino acids long. CDR3 coding DNA: TGTGCCAGCAGTTCGGGACAGGGGGTCGGCTACACCTTC. It yields the protein CASSSGQGVGYTF.

The chain has TRBV6-2 or TRBV6-3 and TRBJ2-2; TRBD1 matches 7 bases. Losses at the gene ends were 5 bases for V and 5 bases for J; bases not matched to a gene: 11. Germline-derived CDR1 and CDR2 are MNHEY and SVGEGT. The CDR3 runs 16 residues. In DNA form, the CDR3 reads TGTGCCAGCAGTACAGGGACAGCCGTTCTGACCGGGGAGCTGTTTTTT. It translates to CASSTGTAVLTGELFF.

This chain connects TRBV18 to TRBJ1-5, with 7 bases fitting TRBD1. With V trimmed by 4 bases and J by 7 bases, 4 bases remained unmatched. This CDR3 has 13 amino acids. Germline values: CDR1 KGHSH, CDR2 LQKENI. The CDR3 region has the DNA TGTGCCAGCTCACTCGAACAGGGGCAGCCCCAGCATTTT. Translating it yields CASSLEQGQPQHF.

This chain connects TRBV20-1 to TRBJ2-1, with TRBD1 identical over 8 bases. Germline assignment: CDR1 DFQATT and CDR2 SNEGSKA (reference sequence). The CDR3 spans 14 residues. With 5 bases clipped from V and 2 bases from J, the junction kept 5 bases outside the gene matches. The CDR3 DNA is TGCAGTGCTTCGACAGGGGCTCCCTACAATGAGCAGTTCTTC. Translated: CSASTGAPYNEQFF.

The rearrangement links TRBV21-1 to TRBJ2-7. TRBV21-1 is classified as a pseudogene. The CDR3 is 14 amino acids. The CDR3 is CASSNVERSNEQYF. The CDR3, as DNA: TGTGCCAGCAGCAATGTAGAGAGGAGCAACGAGCAGTACTTC.

A few counts support this clonotype. This rearrangement joins TRBV12-3 or TRBV12-4 to TRBJ1-1, with a possible D match to TRBD1 (5 bases). V was pared by 2 bases and J by 9 bases, with 10 bases between. CDR3 length: 12 residues. CDR3 in amino acids: CASSLSSGKAFF. Written as DNA, the CDR3 is TGTGCCAGCAGTTTATCGTCAGGGAAAGCTTTCTTT.

This clonotype occurred a few times. The gene calls are TRBV10-1 and TRBJ2-2; weak D call: TRBD1 (6 bases). The V and J ends lost 3 bases and 2 bases respectively, with 10 bases between them. Germline-derived CDR1 and CDR2 are WNHNN and SYGVQD (reference sequence). The CDR3 contains 15 residues. The CDR3 here is CASSDGRGNTGELFF. The DNA for the CDR3 is TGCGCCAGCAGTGACGGCAGGGGTAACACCGGGGAGCTGTTTTTT.